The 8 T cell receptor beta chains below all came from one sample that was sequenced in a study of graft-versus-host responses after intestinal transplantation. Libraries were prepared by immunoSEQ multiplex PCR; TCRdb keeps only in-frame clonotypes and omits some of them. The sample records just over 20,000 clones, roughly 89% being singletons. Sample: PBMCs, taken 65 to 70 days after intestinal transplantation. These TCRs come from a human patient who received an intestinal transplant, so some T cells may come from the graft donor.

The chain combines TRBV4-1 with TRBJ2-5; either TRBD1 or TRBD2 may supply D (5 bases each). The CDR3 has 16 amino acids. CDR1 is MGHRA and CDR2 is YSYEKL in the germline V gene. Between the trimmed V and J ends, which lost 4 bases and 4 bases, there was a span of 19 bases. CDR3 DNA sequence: TGCGCCAGCAGCCTTTTCGATGGGGGTCGTGGAGAGACCCAGTACTTC. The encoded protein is CASSLFDGGRGETQYF.

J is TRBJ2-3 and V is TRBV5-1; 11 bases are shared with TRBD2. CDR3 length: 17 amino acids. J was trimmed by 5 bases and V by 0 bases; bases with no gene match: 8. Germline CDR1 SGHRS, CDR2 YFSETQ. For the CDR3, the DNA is TGCGCCAGCAGCTTGGATGCTAGCGGGGGGTTAGGAGATACGCAGTATTTT. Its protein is CASSLDASGGLGDTQYF.

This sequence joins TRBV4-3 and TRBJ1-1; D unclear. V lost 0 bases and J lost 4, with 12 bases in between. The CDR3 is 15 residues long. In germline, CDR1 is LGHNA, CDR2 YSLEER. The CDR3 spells CASSQDREVPTEAFF. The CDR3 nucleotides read TGCGCCAGCAGCCAAGATCGGGAGGTTCCCACTGAAGCTTTCTTT.

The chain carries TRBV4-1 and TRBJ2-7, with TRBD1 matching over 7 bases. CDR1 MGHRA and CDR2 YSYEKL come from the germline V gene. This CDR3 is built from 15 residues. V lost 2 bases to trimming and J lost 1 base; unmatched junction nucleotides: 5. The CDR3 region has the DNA TGCGCCAGCAGCCAATACCGGGACAGTTCCTACGAGCAGTACTTC. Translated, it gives CASSQYRDSSYEQYF.

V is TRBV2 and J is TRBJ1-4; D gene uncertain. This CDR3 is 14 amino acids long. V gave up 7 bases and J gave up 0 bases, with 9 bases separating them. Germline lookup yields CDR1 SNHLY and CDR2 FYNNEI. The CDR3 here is CASNPLATNEKLFF. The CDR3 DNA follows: TGTGCCAGCAACCCCCTTGCAACTAATGAAAAACTGTTTTTT.

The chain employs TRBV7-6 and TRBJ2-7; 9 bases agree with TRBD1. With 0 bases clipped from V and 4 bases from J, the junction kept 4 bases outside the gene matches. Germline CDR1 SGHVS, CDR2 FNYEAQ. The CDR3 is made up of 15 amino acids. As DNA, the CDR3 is TGTGCCAGCAGCTTAGCGGGGACAGGGCAATACGAGCAGTACTTC. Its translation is CASSLAGTGQYEQYF.

The CDR3 DNA is TGTGCCAGCAGTGTTTCAGGGGGCGGTTACGAGCAGTACTTC. Its translation: CASSVSGGGYEQYF. V usage is TRBV2 and J usage is TRBJ2-7; 8 bases are shared with TRBD1. CDR1 and CDR2 from the germline V gene are SNHLY and FYNNEI. This CDR3 is 14 amino acids long. V lost 4 bases and J lost 4; bases outside the gene matches: 6.

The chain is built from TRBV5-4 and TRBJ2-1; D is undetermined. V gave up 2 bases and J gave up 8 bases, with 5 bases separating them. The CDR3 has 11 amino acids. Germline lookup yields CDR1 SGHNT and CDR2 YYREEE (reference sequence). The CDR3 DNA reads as TGTGCCAGCAGCTTCGGAGATGAGCAGTTCTTC. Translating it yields CASSFGDEQFF.